This is a list of T cell receptor beta chains from one sample in a study of T cell repertoires in aging, cancer and after chemotherapy. Each CDR3 protein gets one entry after TCRdb re-called the multiplex PCR reads with MiXCR. The repertoire includes 3,000 to 3,500 distinct CDR3 sequences, around a quarter of them detected once, and less than 5% sits in the top ten. Input material: blood. The receptors originated from a human donor with a solid tumor. CDR3s include the opening cysteine and the closing phenylalanine or tryptophan. The order of the fields is J gene, V gene, clone size, D gene, CDR3 DNA, CDR3 protein. The D gene is left open where the match is weak. Clone size is stated in some rows and not others, as once, few, many or a class when expanded.

j_gene: TRBJ1-2
v_gene: TRBV5-5
abundance: few
d_gene: NA
CDR3nt: TGTGCCAGCAGCGCCGGTGGGATTAACTATGGCTACACCTTC
CDR3aa: CASSAGGINYGYTF

j_gene: TRBJ2-7
v_gene: TRBV20-1
abundance: NA
d_gene: NA
CDR3nt: TGCAGTGCTGGAAAGGGGGGACAGTACTTC
CDR3aa: CSAGKGGQYF

j_gene: TRBJ1-6
v_gene: TRBV19
abundance: few
d_gene: TRBD1
CDR3nt: TGTGCCAGTACCCTTCAGGGGGCTGGGGAGAATTCACCCCTCCACTTT
CDR3aa: CASTLQGAGENSPLHF

j_gene: TRBJ2-1
v_gene: TRBV12-3/TRBV12-4
abundance: few
d_gene: TRBD2
CDR3nt: TGTGCCAGCAGTTACGCCGGGACTAGCGGTACGTCGCAGTTCTTC
CDR3aa: CASSYAGTSGTSQFF

j_gene: TRBJ2-2
v_gene: TRBV11-2
abundance: few
d_gene: TRBD2
CDR3nt: TGTGCCAGCAGCTTGGCTAGCGGAGCAACCGGGGAGCTGTTTTTT
CDR3aa: CASSLASGATGELFF

j_gene: TRBJ2-3
v_gene: TRBV20-1
abundance: NA
d_gene: NA
CDR3nt: TGCAGTGCTAGAGATATTCGTTCGGGTTTTCCAGATACGCAGTATTTT
CDR3aa: CSARDIRSGFPDTQYF

j_gene: TRBJ2-2
v_gene: TRBV7-6
abundance: NA
d_gene: NA
CDR3nt: TGCGCCAGCAGCCAAGATCACGGGGAGCTGTTTTTT
CDR3aa: CASSQDHGELFF

j_gene: TRBJ2-7
v_gene: TRBV15
abundance: NA
d_gene: NA
CDR3nt: TGTGCCACCAGCAGAGAAGAAATCTACGAGCAGTACTTC
CDR3aa: CATSREEIYEQYF

j_gene: TRBJ2-7
v_gene: TRBV28
abundance: NA
d_gene: NA
CDR3nt: TGTGCCAGCAGTTTAGATTCGACCGAGCAGTACTTC
CDR3aa: CASSLDSTEQYF

j_gene: TRBJ2-1
v_gene: TRBV25-1
abundance: NA
d_gene: TRBD1
CDR3nt: TGTGCCGCCAGGGGGCTTAGCCCATACAATGAGCAGTTCTTC
CDR3aa: CAARGLSPYNEQFF

j_gene: TRBJ2-5
v_gene: TRBV7-2
abundance: NA
d_gene: TRBD2
CDR3nt: TGTGCCAGCAGCTCATCCAACCTGGGACTAGCGGGGGGGGAGACCCAGTACTTC
CDR3aa: CASSSSNLGLAGGETQYF

j_gene: TRBJ1-5
v_gene: TRBV6-2/TRBV6-3
abundance: few
d_gene: NA
CDR3nt: TGTGCCAGCAGTTATTGGGACAGCAATCAGCCCCAGCATTTT
CDR3aa: CASSYWDSNQPQHF

j_gene: TRBJ2-1
v_gene: TRBV29-1
abundance: large
d_gene: TRBD1
CDR3nt: TGCAGCGGCCGGGACAGGGGACCCAATGAGCAGTTCTTC
CDR3aa: CSGRDRGPNEQFF

j_gene: TRBJ2-5
v_gene: TRBV7-9
abundance: few
d_gene: TRBD2
CDR3nt: TGTGCCACCGGCGGGGGCCAAGAGACCCAGTACTTC
CDR3aa: CATGGGQETQYF

j_gene: TRBJ1-5
v_gene: TRBV21-1
abundance: NA
d_gene: NA
CDR3nt: TGTGCCAGCAGCCCGCCGCGTGGGGGTGGCAATCAGCCCCAGCATTTT
CDR3aa: CASSPPRGGGNQPQHF

j_gene: TRBJ1-5
v_gene: TRBV27
abundance: few
d_gene: NA
CDR3nt: TGTGCCAGCAGTCCGCGGGTAGATATGGATCAGCCCCAGCATTTT
CDR3aa: CASSPRVDMDQPQHF

j_gene: TRBJ2-3
v_gene: TRBV7-2
abundance: large
d_gene: NA
CDR3nt: TGTGCCAGCAGCCTCGGGCGCACAGATACGCAGTATTTT
CDR3aa: CASSLGRTDTQYF

j_gene: TRBJ2-3
v_gene: TRBV11-2
abundance: NA
d_gene: NA
CDR3nt: TGTGCCAGCAGCTTAGAGGGGGCTCCGTCGAGAGATACGCAGTATTTT
CDR3aa: CASSLEGAPSRDTQYF

j_gene: TRBJ2-2
v_gene: TRBV5-6
abundance: NA
d_gene: NA
CDR3nt: TGTGCCAGCAGCTCCTCCACGGGTAACACCGGGGAGCTGTTTTTT
CDR3aa: CASSSSTGNTGELFF

j_gene: TRBJ2-3
v_gene: TRBV12-3/TRBV12-4
abundance: NA
d_gene: NA
CDR3nt: TGTGCCAGCAGTAAAGGGAATACGCAGTATTTT
CDR3aa: CASSKGNTQYF